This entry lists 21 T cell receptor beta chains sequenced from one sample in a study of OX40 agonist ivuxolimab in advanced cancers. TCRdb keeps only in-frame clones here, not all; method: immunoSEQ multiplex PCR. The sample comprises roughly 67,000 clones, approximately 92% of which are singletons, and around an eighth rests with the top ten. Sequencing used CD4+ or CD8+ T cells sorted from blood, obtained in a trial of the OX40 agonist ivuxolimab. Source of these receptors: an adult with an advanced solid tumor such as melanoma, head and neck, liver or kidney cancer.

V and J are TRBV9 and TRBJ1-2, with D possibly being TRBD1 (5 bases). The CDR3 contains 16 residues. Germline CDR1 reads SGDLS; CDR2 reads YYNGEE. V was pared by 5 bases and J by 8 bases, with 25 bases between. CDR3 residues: CASSPDSSTYFSGYTF. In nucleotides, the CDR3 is TGTGCCAGCAGTCCAGACAGCTCTACCTATTTCTCCGGCTACACCTTC.

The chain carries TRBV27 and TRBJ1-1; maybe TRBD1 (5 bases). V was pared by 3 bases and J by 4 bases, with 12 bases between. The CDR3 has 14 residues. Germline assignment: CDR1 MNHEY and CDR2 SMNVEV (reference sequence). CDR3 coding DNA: TGTGCCAGCAGTTTGAACACAGGTGGCACTGAAGCTTTCTTT. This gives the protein CASSLNTGGTEAFF.

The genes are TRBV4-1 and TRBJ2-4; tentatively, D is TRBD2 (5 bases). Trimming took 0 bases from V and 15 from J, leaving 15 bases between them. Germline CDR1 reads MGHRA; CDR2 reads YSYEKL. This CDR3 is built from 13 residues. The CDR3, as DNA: TGCGCCAGCAGCCAAGAGTCGGGATGGTCTTCGTACTTC. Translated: CASSQESGWSSYF.

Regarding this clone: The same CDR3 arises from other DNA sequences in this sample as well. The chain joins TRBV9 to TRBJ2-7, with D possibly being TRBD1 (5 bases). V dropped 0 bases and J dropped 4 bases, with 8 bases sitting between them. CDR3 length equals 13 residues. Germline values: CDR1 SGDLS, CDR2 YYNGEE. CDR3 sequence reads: CASSVAQGYEQYF. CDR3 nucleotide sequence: TGTGCCAGCAGCGTAGCCCAGGGTTACGAGCAGTACTTC.

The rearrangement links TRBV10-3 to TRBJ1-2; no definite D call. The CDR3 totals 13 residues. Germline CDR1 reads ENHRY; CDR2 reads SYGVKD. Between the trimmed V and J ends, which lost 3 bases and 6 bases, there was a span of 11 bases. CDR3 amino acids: CAISDRWGDGYTF. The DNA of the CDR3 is TGTGCCATCAGTGACCGGTGGGGAGATGGCTACACCTTC.

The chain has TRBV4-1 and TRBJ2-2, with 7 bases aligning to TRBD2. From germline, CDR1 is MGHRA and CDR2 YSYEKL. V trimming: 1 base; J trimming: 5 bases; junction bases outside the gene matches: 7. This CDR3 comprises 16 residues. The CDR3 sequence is CASSQASGGWTGELFF. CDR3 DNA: TGCGCCAGCAGCCAAGCATCCGGGGGGTGGACCGGGGAGCTGTTTTTT.

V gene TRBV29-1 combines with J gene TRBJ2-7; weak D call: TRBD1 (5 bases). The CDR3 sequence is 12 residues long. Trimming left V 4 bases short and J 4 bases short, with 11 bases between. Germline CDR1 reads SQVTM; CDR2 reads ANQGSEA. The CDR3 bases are TGCAGCGTTGTAGGCGACAGATACGAGCAGTACTTC. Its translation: CSVVGDRYEQYF.

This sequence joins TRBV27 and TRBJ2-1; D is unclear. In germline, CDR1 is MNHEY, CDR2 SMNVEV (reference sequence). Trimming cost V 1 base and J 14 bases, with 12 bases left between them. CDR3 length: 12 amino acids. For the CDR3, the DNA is TGTGCCAGCAGTTTATTAGGAGACGAGAAGTTCTTC. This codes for CASSLLGDEKFF.

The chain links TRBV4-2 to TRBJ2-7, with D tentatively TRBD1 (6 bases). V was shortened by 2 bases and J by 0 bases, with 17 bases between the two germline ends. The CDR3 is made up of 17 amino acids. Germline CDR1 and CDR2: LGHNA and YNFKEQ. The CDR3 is CASSQTNRADLSYEQYF. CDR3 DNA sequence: TGTGCCAGCAGCCAAACAAACAGGGCTGACCTCTCCTACGAGCAGTACTTC.

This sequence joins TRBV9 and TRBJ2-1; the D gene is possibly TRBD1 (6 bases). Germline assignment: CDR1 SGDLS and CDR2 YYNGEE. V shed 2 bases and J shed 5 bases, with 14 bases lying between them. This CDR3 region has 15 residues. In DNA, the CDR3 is TGTGCCAGCAGCGTCATACAGGGTTATGACAATGAGCAGTTCTTC. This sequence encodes CASSVIQGYDNEQFF.

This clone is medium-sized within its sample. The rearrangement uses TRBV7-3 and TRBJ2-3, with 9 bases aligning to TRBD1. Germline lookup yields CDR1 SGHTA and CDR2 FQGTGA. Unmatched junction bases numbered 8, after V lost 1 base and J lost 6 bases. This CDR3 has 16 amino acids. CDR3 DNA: TGTGCCAGCAGCTTAAACGCCGGGACAGGGTCCGATACGCAGTATTTT. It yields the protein CASSLNAGTGSDTQYF.

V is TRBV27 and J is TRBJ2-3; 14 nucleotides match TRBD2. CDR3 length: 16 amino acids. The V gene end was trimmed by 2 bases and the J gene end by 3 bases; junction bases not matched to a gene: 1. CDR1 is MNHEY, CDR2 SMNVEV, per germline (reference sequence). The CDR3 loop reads CASSLGTSGRTDTQYF. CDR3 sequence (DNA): TGTGCCAGCAGTTTAGGGACTAGCGGGAGAACAGATACGCAGTATTTT.

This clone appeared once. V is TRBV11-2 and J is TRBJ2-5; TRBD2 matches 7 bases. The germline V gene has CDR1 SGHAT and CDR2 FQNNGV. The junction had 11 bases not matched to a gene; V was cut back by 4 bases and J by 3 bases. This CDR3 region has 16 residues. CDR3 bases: TGTGCCAGCAGCTCCCCCATGGGGAGGGGAGAAGAGACCCAGTACTTC. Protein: CASSSPMGRGEETQYF.

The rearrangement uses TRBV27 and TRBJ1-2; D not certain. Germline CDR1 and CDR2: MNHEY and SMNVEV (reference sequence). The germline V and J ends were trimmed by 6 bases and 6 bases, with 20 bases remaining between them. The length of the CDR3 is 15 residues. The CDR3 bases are TGTGCCAGCAGCCGAATCTTCCCGGAGGAGGATGGCTACACCTTC. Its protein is CASSRIFPEEDGYTF.

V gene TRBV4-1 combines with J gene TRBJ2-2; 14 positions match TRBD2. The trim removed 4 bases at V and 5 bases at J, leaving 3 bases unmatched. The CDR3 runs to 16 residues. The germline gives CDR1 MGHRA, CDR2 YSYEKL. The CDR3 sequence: CASSPRLAGGTGELFF. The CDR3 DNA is TGCGCCAGCAGCCCTAGACTAGCGGGGGGGACCGGGGAGCTGTTTTTT.

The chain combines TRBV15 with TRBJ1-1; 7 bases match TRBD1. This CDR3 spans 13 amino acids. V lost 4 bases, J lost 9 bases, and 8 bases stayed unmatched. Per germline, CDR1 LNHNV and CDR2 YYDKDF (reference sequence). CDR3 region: CATSMTGQGKAFF. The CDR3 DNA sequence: TGTGCCACCAGCATGACAGGGCAGGGGAAAGCTTTCTTT.

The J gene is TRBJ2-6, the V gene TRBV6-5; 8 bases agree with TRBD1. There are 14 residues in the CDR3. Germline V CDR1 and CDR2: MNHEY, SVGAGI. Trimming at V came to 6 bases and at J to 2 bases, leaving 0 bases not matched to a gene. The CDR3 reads CASRTGAGANVLTF. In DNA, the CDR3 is TGTGCCAGCAGGACAGGGGCTGGGGCCAACGTCCTGACTTTC.

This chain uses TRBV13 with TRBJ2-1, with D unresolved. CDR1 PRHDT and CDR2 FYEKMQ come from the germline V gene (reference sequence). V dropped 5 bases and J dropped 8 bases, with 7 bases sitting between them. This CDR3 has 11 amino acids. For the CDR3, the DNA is TGTGCCAGCAGCACCTCCGATGAGCAGTTCTTC. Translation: CASSTSDEQFF.

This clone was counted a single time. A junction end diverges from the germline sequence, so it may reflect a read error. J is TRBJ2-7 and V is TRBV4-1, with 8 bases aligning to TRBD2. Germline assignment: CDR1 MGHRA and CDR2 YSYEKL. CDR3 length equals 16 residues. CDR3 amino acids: CARSQPGGESSYEQYF. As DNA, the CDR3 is TGCGCCCGCAGCCAACCGGGGGGGGAGAGCTCCTACGAGCAGTACTTC.

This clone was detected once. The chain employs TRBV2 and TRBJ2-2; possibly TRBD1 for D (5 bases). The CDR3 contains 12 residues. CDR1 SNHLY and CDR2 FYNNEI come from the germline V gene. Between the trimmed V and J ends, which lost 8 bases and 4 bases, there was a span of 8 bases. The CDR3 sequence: CASAGPTGELFF. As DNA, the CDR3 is TGTGCCAGCGCAGGGCCCACCGGGGAGCTGTTTTTT.

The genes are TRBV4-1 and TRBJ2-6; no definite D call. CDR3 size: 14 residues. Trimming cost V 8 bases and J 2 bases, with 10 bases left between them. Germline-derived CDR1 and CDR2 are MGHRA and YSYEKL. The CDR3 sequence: CASQAEAGANVLTF. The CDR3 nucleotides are TGCGCCAGCCAGGCGGAAGCTGGGGCCAACGTCCTGACTTTC.